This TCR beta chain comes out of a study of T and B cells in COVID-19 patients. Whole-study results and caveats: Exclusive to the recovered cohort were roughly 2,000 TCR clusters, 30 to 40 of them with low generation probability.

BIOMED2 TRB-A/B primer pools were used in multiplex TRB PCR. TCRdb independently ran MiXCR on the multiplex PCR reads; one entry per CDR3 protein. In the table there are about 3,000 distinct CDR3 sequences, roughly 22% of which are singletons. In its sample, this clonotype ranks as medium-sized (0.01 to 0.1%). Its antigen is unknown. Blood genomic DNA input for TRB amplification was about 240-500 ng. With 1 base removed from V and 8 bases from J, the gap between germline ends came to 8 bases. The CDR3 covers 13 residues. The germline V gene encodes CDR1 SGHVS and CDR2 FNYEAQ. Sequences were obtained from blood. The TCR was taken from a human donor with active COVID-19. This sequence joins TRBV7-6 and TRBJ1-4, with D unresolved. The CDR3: CASSLGRQEKLFF. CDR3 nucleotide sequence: TGTGCCAGCAGCTTAGGTAGACAAGAAAAACTGTTTTTT.